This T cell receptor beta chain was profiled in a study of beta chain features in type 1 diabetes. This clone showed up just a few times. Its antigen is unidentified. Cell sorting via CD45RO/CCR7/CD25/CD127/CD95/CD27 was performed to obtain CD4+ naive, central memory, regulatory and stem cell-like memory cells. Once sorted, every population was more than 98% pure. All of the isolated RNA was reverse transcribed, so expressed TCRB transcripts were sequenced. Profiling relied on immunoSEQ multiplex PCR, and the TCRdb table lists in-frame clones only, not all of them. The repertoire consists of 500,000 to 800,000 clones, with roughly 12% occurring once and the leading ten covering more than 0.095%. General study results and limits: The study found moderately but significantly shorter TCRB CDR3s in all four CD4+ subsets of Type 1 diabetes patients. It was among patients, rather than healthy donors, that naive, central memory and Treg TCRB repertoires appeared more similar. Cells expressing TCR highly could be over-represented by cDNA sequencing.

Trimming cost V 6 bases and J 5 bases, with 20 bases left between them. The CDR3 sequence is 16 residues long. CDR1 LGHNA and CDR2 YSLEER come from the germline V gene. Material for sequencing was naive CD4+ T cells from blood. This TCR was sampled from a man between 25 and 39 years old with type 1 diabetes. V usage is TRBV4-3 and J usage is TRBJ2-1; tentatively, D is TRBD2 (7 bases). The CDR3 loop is CASSQNPGGAHNEQFF. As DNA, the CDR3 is TGCGCCAGCAGTCAAAATCCTGGGGGGGCCCACAATGAGCAGTTCTTC.